The subject of this entry is one T cell receptor beta chain. Gene names are mouse gene names. The read ends 4 residues shy of where the CDR3 ends; the end is completed using the germline J gene. The data were taken from a study of CD8+ T cells in alopecia areata. Germline V gene data show CDR1 as GKSSPN and CDR2 as SITVG. The CDR3 spans 16 residues. The V segment lost 1 base and the J segment 0 bases; nucleotides outside the gene matches: 7. TCR sequencing used cDNA made by reverse transcription of extracted RNA. Using immunoSEQ multiplex PCR, the repertoire was profiled, and TCRdb retains in-frame clones only, with some absent. Recorded here are 250,000 or so clones, with no singletons, and the ten leading clones hold 1.2%. Sorting of pooled cutaneous lymph node cells was based on CD4, CD8alpha, NKG2D, NKG2ACE and other markers.

The rearrangement joins TRBV31 to TRBJ2-5; 7 bases are shared with TRBD2. This clonotype originated in a C3H/HeJ mouse with alopecia areata. As its MHC haplotype, the strain has H2-k. Sequencing was carried out using CD4+ T cells sorted from a lymph node. The CDR3 bases that were read are TGTGCCTGGAGTCCCCCCTACTGGGGTAACCAAGAC. It translates to CAWSPPYWGNQD. The whole CDR3 protein reads CAWSPPYWGNQDTQYF.